The 2 T cell receptor beta chains below were found in one sample sequenced in a study of blood T cell repertoires in COVID-19. Using immunoSEQ multiplex PCR, the repertoire was profiled, and TCRdb retains in-frame clones only, with some absent. Among approximately 200,000 clones listed, over 75% were seen once. The sample consisted of peripheral blood. The receptors were sampled from a man between 60 and 70 years old with acute or convalescent COVID-19.

This rearrangement joins TRBV7-2 to TRBJ2-1; no reliable D call. Trimming cost V 2 bases and J 0 bases, with 8 bases left between them. CDR3 length: 15 amino acids. Germline V gives CDR1 SGHTA, CDR2 FQGNSA. CDR3 residues: CASSLRGISYNEQFF. As DNA, the CDR3 is TGTGCCAGCAGCTTACGAGGAATCTCCTACAATGAGCAGTTCTTC.

This clone showed up just once. Its ends do not fully match the called genes, so a read error is possible. This sequence joins TRBV6-1 and TRBJ2-2; 9 positions match TRBD2. CDR1 and CDR2 (germline): MNHNS, SASEGT. The CDR3 runs to 17 residues. The DNA of the CDR3 is TGTGCCAGCAGTCAAGCGGGAGGCCCGACGAACACCGGGGAGCTGTTTTTT. Amino acids: CASSQAGGPTNTGELFF.